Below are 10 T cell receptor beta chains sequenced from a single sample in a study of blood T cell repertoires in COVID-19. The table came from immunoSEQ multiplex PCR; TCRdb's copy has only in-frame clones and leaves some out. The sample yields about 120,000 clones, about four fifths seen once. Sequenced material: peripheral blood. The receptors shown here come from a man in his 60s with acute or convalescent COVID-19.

The CDR3 nucleotides are TGTGCCAGCAGCCCCTTTAGGGAGGGCCAAGATACGCAGTATTTT. It specifies CASSPFREGQDTQYF. The chain carries TRBV11-2 and TRBJ2-3; 7 nucleotides line up with TRBD2. The CDR3 totals 15 residues. Looked up from germline, CDR1 is SGHAT and CDR2 is FQNNGV. V dropped 5 bases and J dropped 5; count of bases not matched to a gene: 10.

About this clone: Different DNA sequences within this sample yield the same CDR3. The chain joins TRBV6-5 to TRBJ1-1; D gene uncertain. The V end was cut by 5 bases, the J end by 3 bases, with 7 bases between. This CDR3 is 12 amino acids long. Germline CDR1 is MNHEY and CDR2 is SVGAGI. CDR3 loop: CASSLQYTEAFF. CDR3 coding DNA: TGTGCCAGCAGTCTCCAGTACACTGAAGCTTTCTTT.

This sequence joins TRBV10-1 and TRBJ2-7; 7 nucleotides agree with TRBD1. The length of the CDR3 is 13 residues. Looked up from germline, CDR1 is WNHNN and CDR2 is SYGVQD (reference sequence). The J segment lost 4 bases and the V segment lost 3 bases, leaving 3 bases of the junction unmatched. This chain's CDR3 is CASSEGGSYEQYF. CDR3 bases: TGCGCCAGCAGTGAAGGGGGCTCATACGAGCAGTACTTC.

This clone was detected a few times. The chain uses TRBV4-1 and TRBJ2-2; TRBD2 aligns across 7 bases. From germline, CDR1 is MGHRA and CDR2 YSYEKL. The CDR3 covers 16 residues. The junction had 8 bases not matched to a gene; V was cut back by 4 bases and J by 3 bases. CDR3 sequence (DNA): TGCGCCAGCAGCCCCTCGGGGGGAGGTTACACCGGGGAGCTGTTTTTT. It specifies CASSPSGGGYTGELFF.

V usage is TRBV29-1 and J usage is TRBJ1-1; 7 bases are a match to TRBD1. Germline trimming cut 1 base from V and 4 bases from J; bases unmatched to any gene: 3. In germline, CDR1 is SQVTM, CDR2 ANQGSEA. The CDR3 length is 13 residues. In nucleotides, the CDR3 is TGCAGCGTTGAAGGACAGGGTTCCACTGAAGCTTTCTTT. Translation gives CSVEGQGSTEAFF.

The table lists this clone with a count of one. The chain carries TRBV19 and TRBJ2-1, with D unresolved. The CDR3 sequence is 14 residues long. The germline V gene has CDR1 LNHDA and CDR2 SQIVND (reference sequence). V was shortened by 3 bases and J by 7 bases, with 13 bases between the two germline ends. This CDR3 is CASSIGRRRNEQFF. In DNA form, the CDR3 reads TGTGCCAGTAGTATCGGTAGAAGAAGAAATGAGCAGTTCTTC.

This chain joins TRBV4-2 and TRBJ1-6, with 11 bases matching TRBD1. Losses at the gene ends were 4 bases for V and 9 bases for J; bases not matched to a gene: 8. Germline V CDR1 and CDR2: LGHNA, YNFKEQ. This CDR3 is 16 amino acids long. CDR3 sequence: CASSPVSGTGGSPLHF. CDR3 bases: TGTGCCAGCAGCCCAGTATCCGGGACAGGGGGTTCACCCCTCCACTTT.

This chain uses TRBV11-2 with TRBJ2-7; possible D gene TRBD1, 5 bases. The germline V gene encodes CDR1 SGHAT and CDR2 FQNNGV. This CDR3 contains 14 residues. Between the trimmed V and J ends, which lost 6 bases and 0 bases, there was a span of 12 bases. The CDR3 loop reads CASSNRWYSYEQYF. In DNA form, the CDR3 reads TGTGCCAGCAGTAACAGGTGGTACTCCTACGAGCAGTACTTC.

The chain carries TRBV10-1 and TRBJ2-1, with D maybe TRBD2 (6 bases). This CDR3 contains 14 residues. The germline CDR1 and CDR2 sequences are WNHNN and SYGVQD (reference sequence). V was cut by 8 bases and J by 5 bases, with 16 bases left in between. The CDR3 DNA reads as TGCGCCAGCGGTAGGGAGGCTAGGGACAATGAGCAGTTCTTC. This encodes CASGREARDNEQFF.

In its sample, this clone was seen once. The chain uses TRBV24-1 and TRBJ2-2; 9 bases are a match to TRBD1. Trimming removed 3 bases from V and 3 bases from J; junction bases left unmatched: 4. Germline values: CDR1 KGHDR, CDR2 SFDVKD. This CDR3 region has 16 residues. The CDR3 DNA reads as TGTGCCACCAGTGATCCGGACAGGGGAGACACCGGGGAGCTGTTTTTT. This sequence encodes CATSDPDRGDTGELFF.